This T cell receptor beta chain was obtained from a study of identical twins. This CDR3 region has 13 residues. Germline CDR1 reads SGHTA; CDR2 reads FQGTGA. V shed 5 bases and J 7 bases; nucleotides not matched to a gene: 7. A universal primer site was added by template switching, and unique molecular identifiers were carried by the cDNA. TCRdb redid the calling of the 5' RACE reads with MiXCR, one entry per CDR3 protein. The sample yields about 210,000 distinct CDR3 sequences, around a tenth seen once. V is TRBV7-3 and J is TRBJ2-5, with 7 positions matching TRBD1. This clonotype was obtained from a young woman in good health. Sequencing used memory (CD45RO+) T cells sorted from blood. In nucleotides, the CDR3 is TGTGCCAGCAGCCTGGGGACAGAGGGGACCCAGTACTTC. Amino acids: CASSLGTEGTQYF.